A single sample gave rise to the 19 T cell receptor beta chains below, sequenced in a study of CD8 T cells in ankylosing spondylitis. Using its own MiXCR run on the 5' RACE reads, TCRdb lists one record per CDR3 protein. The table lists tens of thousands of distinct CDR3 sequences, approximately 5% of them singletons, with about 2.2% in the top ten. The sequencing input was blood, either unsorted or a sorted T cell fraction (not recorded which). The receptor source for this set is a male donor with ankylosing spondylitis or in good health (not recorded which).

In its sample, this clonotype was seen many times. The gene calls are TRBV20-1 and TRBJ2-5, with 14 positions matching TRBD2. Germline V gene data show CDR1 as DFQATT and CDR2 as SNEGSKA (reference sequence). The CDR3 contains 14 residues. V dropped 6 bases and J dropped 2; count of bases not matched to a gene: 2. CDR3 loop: CSAGTSGRQETQYF. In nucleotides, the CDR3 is TGCAGTGCCGGGACTAGCGGGAGACAAGAGACCCAGTACTTC.

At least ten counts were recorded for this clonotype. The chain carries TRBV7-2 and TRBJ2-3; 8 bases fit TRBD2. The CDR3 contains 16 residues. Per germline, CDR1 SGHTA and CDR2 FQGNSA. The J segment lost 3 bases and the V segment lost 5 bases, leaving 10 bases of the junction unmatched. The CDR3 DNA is TGTGCCAGCAGCCCGACCGCCGGGGGGGGGACAGATACGCAGTATTTT. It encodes CASSPTAGGGTDTQYF.

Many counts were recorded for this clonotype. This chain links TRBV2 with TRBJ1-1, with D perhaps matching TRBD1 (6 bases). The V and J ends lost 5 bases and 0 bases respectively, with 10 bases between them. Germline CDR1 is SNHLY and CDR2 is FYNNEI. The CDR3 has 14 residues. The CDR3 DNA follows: TGTGCCAGCAGTCAGGGGTACATGAACACTGAAGCTTTCTTT. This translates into CASSQGYMNTEAFF.

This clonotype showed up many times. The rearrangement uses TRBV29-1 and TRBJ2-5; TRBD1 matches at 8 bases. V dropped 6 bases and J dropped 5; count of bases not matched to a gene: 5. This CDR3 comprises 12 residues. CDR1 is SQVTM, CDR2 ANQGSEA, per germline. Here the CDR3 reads CSVRTGLETQYF. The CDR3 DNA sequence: TGCAGCGTCCGGACAGGGTTGGAGACCCAGTACTTC. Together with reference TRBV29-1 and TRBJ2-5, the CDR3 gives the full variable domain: SAVISQKPSRDICQRGTSLTIQCQVDSQVTMMFWYRQQPGQSLTLIATANQGSEATYESGFVIDKFPISRPNLTFSTLTVSNMSPEDSSIYLCSVRTGLETQYFGPGTRLLVL.

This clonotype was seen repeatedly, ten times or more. The DNA of the CDR3 is TGTGCCAGCAGTTTGGCCCCCGGGACAGCTATGAACACTGAAGCTTTCTTT. It translates to CASSLAPGTAMNTEAFF. The V and J genes are TRBV27 and TRBJ1-1; 7 nucleotides agree with TRBD1. CDR1 is MNHEY and CDR2 is SMNVEV in the germline V gene (reference sequence). The CDR3 runs 17 residues. Trimming cost V 3 bases and J 0 bases; bases outside gene matches: 10.

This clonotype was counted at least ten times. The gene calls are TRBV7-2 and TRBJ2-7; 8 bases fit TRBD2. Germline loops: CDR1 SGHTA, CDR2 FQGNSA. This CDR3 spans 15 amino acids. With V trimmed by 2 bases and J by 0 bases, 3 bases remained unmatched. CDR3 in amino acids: CASSLQRGFSYEQYF. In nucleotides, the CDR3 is TGTGCCAGCAGCTTACAGCGGGGGTTCTCCTACGAGCAGTACTTC.

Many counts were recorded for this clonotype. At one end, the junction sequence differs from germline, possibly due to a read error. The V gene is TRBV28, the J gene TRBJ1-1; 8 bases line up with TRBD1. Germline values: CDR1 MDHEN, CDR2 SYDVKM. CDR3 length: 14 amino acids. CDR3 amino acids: CASILGTGSTEAFF. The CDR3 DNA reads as TGTGCCAGCATTTTAGGGACAGGTTCCACTGAAGCTTTCTTT.

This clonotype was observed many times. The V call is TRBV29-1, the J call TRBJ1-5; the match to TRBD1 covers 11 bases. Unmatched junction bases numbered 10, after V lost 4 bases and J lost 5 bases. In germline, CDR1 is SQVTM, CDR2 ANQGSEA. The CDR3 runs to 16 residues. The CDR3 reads CSVVVGTGGTHQPQHF. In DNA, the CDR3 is TGCAGCGTTGTGGTCGGGACAGGGGGAACCCATCAGCCCCAGCATTTT.

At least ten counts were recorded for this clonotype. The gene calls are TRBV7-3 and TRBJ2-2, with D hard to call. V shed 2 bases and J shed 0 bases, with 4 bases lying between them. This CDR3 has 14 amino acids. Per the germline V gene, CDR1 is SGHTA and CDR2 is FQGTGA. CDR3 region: CASSLDPNTGELFF. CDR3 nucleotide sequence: TGTGCCAGCAGCTTAGATCCGAACACCGGGGAGCTGTTTTTT.

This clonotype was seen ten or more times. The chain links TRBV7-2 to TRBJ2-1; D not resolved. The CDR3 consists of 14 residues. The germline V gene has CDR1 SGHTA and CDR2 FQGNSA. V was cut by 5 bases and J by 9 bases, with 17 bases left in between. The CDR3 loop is CASSQGPPVFEQFF. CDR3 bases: TGTGCCAGCAGCCAAGGGCCGCCGGTCTTTGAGCAGTTCTTC.

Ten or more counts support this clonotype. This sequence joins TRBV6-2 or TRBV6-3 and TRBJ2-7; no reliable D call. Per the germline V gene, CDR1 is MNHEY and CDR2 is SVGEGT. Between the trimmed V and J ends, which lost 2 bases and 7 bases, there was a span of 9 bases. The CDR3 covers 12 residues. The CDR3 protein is CASSYAGREQYF. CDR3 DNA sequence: TGTGCCAGCAGTTACGCAGGCCGGGAGCAGTACTTC.

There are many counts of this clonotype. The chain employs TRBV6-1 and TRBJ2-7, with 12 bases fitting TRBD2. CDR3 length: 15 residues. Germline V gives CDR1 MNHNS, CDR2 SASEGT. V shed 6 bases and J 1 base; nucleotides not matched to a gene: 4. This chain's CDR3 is CASRPGLAGSYEQYF. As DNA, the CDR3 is TGTGCCAGCAGACCCGGACTAGCGGGATCCTACGAGCAGTACTTC.

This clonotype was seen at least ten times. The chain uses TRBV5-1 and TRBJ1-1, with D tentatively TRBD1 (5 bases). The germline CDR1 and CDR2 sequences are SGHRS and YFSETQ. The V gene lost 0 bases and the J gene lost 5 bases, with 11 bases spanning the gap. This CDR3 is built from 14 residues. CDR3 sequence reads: CASSLGGEGTEAFF. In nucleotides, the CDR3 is TGCGCCAGCAGCTTGGGAGGAGAGGGGACTGAAGCTTTCTTT. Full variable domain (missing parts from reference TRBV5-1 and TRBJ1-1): KAGVTQTPRYLIKTRGQQVTLSCSPISGHRSVSWYQQTPGQGLQFLFEYFSETQRNKGNFPGRFSGRQFSNSRSEMNVSTLELGDSALYLCASSLGGEGTEAFFGQGTRLTVV.

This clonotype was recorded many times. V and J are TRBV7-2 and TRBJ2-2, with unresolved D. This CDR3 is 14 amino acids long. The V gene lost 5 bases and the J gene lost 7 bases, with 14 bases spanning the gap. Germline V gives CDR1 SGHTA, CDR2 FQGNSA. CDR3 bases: TGTGCCAGCAGCCAGTTACTGACCGGCGGGGAGCTGTTTTTT. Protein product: CASSQLLTGGELFF.

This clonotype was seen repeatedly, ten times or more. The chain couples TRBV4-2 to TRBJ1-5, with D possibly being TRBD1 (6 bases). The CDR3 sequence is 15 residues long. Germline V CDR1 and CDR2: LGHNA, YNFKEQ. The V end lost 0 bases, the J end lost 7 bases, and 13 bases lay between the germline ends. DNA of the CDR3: TGTGCCAGCAGCCAAGATATCGGGGGGCGACAGCCCCAGCATTTT. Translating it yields CASSQDIGGRQPQHF.

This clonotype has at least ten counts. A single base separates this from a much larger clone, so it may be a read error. In DNA, the CDR3 is TGTGCCAGCAGCGCGGCTGGCCCCCCAGATACGCAGTATTTT. Translating it yields CASSAAGPPDTQYF. The V call is TRBV9, the J call TRBJ2-3, with D uncertain. Looked up from germline, CDR1 is SGDLS and CDR2 is YYNGEE. Trimming took 3 bases from V and 4 from J, leaving 12 bases between them. The CDR3 covers 14 residues.

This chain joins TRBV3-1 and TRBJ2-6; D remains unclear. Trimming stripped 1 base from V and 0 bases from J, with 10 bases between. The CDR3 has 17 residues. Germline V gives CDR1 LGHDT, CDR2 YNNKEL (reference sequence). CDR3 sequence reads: CASSQVGSYSGANVLTF. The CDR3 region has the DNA TGTGCCAGCAGCCAAGTCGGAAGTTACTCTGGGGCCAACGTCCTGACTTTC.

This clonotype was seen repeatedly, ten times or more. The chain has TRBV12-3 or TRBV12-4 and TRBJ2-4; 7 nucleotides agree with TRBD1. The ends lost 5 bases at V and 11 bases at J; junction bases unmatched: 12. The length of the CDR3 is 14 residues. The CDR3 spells CASSQQGSQGVQYF. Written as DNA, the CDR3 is TGTGCCAGCAGTCAACAGGGGTCCCAAGGGGTTCAGTACTTC.

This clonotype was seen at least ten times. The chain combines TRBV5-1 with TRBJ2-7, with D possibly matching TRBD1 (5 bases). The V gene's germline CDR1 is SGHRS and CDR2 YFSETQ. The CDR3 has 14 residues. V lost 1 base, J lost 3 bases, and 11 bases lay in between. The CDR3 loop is CASSLPDTNYEQYF. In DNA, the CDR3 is TGCGCCAGCAGCTTGCCGGACACAAACTACGAGCAGTACTTC.